This entry concerns a single TCR beta chain. This clonotype occurred a few times. What this receptor recognizes is not known. One base away there is no much larger clone; base qualities are not given. The CDR3 holds 13 amino acids from the cysteine to the phenylalanine. Here the CDR3 DNA is all that survives: 39 bases in frame from base 1. The junction carries 15 bases between V and J, which are trimmed by 8 bases and 6 bases respectively. The germline V gene gives CDR1 as SNHLY and CDR2 as FYNNEI. The treatment or condition label here, explained by the study, means: allogeneic hematopoietic cell transplantation with graft depleted of TCRalphabeta T cells and CD19 B cells. The children who served as transplant recipients had been given grafts of TCRalphabeta/CD19-depleted allogeneic hematopoietic cells. The record originates from a study of T-cell reconstitution after alpha-beta-depleted transplantation in children (dated by TCRdb to about 2016). For context, the study as a whole: Using TCR repertoire profiling, the study quantitatively followed how T-cell immune reconstitution unfolded in children after TCRalphabeta/CD19-depleted allogeneic hematopoietic cell transplantation. Findings and caveats that apply to the study as a whole: In some patients, high TCRbeta diversity at day 60 was attributed to recipient T cells and intrathymic progenitors that had survived conditioning. The frequencies of hyperexpanded clones fell over the following months, and after one year, T-cell counts and TCRbeta diversity were mostly attributed to newly produced T cells. About two months after transplant, the apparently early recovery of alphabetaT-cell counts reportedly depended on just several hundred clones that had expanded rapidly and came from non-depleted graft cells.

Receptor amplification or capture employed PCR. Sequencing used an Illumina HiSeq 2500. TCR libraries were prepared with molecular barcoding, using unique molecular identifiers to normalize TCRbeta repertoire quantification. In-frame beta chains were kept once TCRdb had trimmed the public reads at Q25 with fastp and called clones with MiXCR. Records with the same CDR3 protein are collapsed into one entry carrying the most frequent genes and DNA. In this sample the table shows tens of thousands of distinct CDR3 sequences, 11% to 15% of which occur a single time. 25% to 35% of the sample lies in the top ten.

This material consisted of PBMCs, mostly from graft donor cells, taken 180 days after TCRalphabeta/CD19-depleted stem cell transplant. This sequence originates from a male patient aged 2 to 9 who had a stem cell transplant for acute lymphoblastic leukemia, so the T cells may come from the graft donor. The chain is assembled from TRBV2 and TRBJ2-3; the D region possibly corresponds to TRBD2 (6 bases align). The CDR3 is CASRGGSRDTQYF. At the DNA level, the sequence is TGTGCCAGCCGTGGGGGGAGCCGGGATACGCAGTATTTT.